This TCR beta chain originates from a study of shared T cell receptors in the human thymus. The data were produced by immunoSEQ multiplex PCR, yet TCRdb's version contains in-frame clones alone and is incomplete. The profile shows some 720,000 clones, roughly 90% of them singletons. CDR1 is WSHSY, CDR2 SAAADI, per germline. V was clipped by 2 bases and J by 5 bases; unmatched bases: 7. The CDR3 runs 16 residues. The sample also formed part of further work on human thymus T cells. That source reports: Samples came from healthy Finnish infants during open corrective cardiac surgery. Thymic samples were excised during corrective heart operations. Thymic and blood repertoires appeared to carry a bias in their V and J gene usage. There were highly overlapping thymic repertoires among unrelated individuals, as related research reported.

This receptor was taken from a boy in the first two years of life with a congenital heart defect. The chain employs TRBV10-2 and TRBJ2-1, with 9 nucleotides matching TRBD2. Sequenced material: thymocytes. This chain's CDR3 is CASSERMASGDNEQFF. CDR3 nucleotide sequence: TGCGCCAGCAGTGAGCGGATGGCTAGCGGGGACAATGAGCAGTTCTTC.